These 22 T cell receptor beta chains were sequenced from one sample in a study of blood T cell repertoires in COVID-19. Assay used: immunoSEQ multiplex PCR; TCRdb lists only in-frame clones, some missing. The sample carries around 53,000 clones, more than 75% recorded once. The sample was peripheral blood. The receptors here all came from a man aged 50 or older with active or convalescent COVID-19.

The V and J genes are TRBV7-3 and TRBJ2-3; tentative D call: TRBD2 (6 bases). Germline V CDR1 and CDR2: SGHTA, FQGTGA. This CDR3 has 17 residues. With 5 bases removed from V and 7 bases from J, the gap between germline ends came to 25 bases. The DNA of the CDR3 is TGTGCCAGCAGCCCCGACTCGGTGGGACTTTCGGCCCATACGCAGTATTTT. This codes for CASSPDSVGLSAHTQYF. Drawing the rest from reference TRBV7-3 and TRBJ2-3, the complete variable domain is GAGVSQTPSNKVTEKGKYVELRCDPISGHTALYWYRQSLGQGPEFLIYFQGTGAADDSGLPNDRFFAVRPEGSVSTLKIQRTERGDSAVYLCASSPDSVGLSAHTQYFGPGTRLTVL.

The CDR3 DNA reads TGTGCCAGCAGCTTAGTACAGGGAGCGTACACTGAAGCTTTCTTT. Its protein is CASSLVQGAYTEAFF. The chain recombines TRBV11-2 with TRBJ1-1; D is perhaps TRBD1 (6 bases). V shed 1 base and J shed 3 bases, with 12 bases lying between them. The CDR3 has 15 residues. CDR1 is SGHAT and CDR2 is FQNNGV in the germline V gene. The full variable domain, in which reference TRBV11-2 and TRBJ1-1 provide the parts outside the CDR3, is EAGVAQSPRYKIIEKRQSVAFWCNPISGHATLYWYQQILGQGPKLLIQFQNNGVVDDSQLPKDRFSAERLKGVDSTLKIQPAKLEDSAVYLCASSLVQGAYTEAFFGQGTRLTVV.

The genes are TRBV25-1 and TRBJ1-1; 7 nucleotides line up with TRBD1. The length of the CDR3 is 13 residues. Germline CDR1 reads MGHDK; CDR2 reads SYGVNS. With 6 bases clipped from V and 10 bases from J, the junction kept 11 bases outside the gene matches. The DNA of the CDR3 is TGTGCCAGCAGACCCCAGGGGGGTTCGGGAGCTTTCTTT. As protein: CASRPQGGSGAFF. Supplemented by reference TRBV25-1 and TRBJ1-1, the full variable domain reads EADIYQTPRYLVIGTGKKITLECSQTMGHDKMYWYQQDPGMELHLIHYSYGVNSTEKGDLSSESTVSRIRTEHFPLTLESARPSHTSQYLCASRPQGGSGAFFGQGTRLTVV.

This rearrangement joins TRBV9 to TRBJ2-7; maybe TRBD2 (5 bases). Germline V gene lookup returns CDR1 SGDLS and CDR2 YYNGEE. The CDR3 sequence is 15 residues long. V was cut by 0 bases and J by 2 bases, with 12 bases left in between. The CDR3 here is CASSVEAGGPYEQYF. In nucleotides, the CDR3 is TGTGCCAGCAGCGTAGAGGCGGGCGGTCCCTACGAGCAGTACTTC.

Here the CDR3 reads CASSSLVPTDTQYF. CDR3 sequence (DNA): TGTGCCAGCAGCTCCCTAGTTCCGACAGATACGCAGTATTTT. The chain couples TRBV7-9 to TRBJ2-3; D is unresolved. V lost 4 bases, J lost 3 bases, and 11 bases lay in between. The germline gives CDR1 SEHNR, CDR2 FQNEAQ (reference sequence). The CDR3 covers 14 residues.

V gene TRBV9 combines with J gene TRBJ2-1; 13 positions agree with TRBD2. There are 17 residues in the CDR3. The germline V gene has CDR1 SGDLS and CDR2 YYNGEE. The V gene end was trimmed by 4 bases and the J gene end by 4 bases; junction bases not matched to a gene: 8. CDR3 in amino acids: CASSPPLAGGRYNEQFF. DNA of the CDR3: TGTGCCAGCAGCCCACCACTAGCGGGGGGGAGATACAATGAGCAGTTCTTC.

The rearrangement links TRBV6-4 to TRBJ2-5; 13 positions agree with TRBD2. Germline V lookup: CDR1 MRHNA, CDR2 SNTAGT. Trimming removed 10 bases from V and 3 bases from J; junction bases left unmatched: 11. The CDR3 contains 16 residues. The CDR3 protein is CAKITPTSGGEETQYF. For the CDR3, the DNA is TGTGCCAAAATAACCCCCACTAGCGGGGGGGAAGAGACCCAGTACTTC.

The chain couples TRBV9 to TRBJ2-1; D perhaps matches TRBD2 (7 bases). CDR1 and CDR2 (germline): SGDLS, YYNGEE. This CDR3 has 16 amino acids. The V end lost 3 bases, the J end lost 2 bases, and 15 bases lay between the germline ends. In DNA, the CDR3 is TGTGCCAGCAGCGCTGAAGGGGGAGGGGCCTACAATGAGCAGTTCTTC. Residues: CASSAEGGGAYNEQFF.

The chain uses TRBV28 and TRBJ1-5, with TRBD1 matching over 8 bases. V lost 5 bases and J lost 1; bases outside the gene matches: 4. The CDR3 runs 15 residues. Germline lookup yields CDR1 MDHEN and CDR2 SYDVKM. DNA for the CDR3: TGTGCCAGCAGTAGGACAGGGATAAGCAATCAGCCCCAGCATTTT. This encodes CASSRTGISNQPQHF. The variable domain in full, completed from reference TRBV28 and TRBJ1-5, reads DVKVTQSSRYLVKRTGEKVFLECVQDMDHENMFWYRQDPGLGLRLIYFSYDVKMKEKGDIPEGYSVSREKKERFSLILESASTNQTSMYLCASSRTGISNQPQHFGDGTRLSIL.

The genes are TRBV5-4 and TRBJ2-5; 9 positions agree with TRBD1. V lost 4 bases to trimming and J lost 2 bases; unmatched junction nucleotides: 6. There are 15 residues in the CDR3. Per the germline V gene, CDR1 is SGHNT and CDR2 is YYREEE (reference sequence). For the CDR3, the DNA is TGTGCCAGCAGCGGCCGGGACAGGGTTCAAGAGACCCAGTACTTC. Amino acids: CASSGRDRVQETQYF.

The gene calls are TRBV19 and TRBJ1-2; D unclear. Germline loops: CDR1 LNHDA, CDR2 SQIVND (reference sequence). The CDR3 runs to 17 residues. Trimming shortened V by 0 bases and J by 5 bases, and 19 bases separated the two germline ends. The CDR3 spells CASSIDLVTGRRYGYTF. CDR3 coding DNA: TGTGCCAGTAGTATAGATCTTGTGACGGGAAGAAGGTATGGCTACACCTTC. The whole variable domain, filled in from reference TRBV19 and TRBJ1-2, reads DGGITQSPKYLFRKEGQNVTLSCEQNLNHDAMYWYRQDPGQGLRLIYYSQIVNDFQKGDIAEGYSVSREKKESFPLTVTSAQKNPTAFYLCASSIDLVTGRRYGYTFGSGTRLTVV.

The chain couples TRBV6-4 to TRBJ2-1, with D possibly TRBD2 on 6 matching bases. V was trimmed by 6 bases and J by 4 bases, leaving 10 bases between them. The CDR3 extends over 13 amino acids. The germline gives CDR1 MRHNA, CDR2 SNTAGT. The CDR3 DNA reads TGTGCCAGCAGCGCTAGCGAGTACAATGAGCAGTTCTTC. This gives the protein CASSASEYNEQFF.

The chain joins TRBV24-1 to TRBJ2-3; 12 bases match TRBD2. The germline CDR1 and CDR2 sequences are KGHDR and SFDVKD. Germline trimming cut 9 bases from V and 2 bases from J; bases unmatched to any gene: 2. The CDR3 contains 14 residues. The CDR3 nucleotides read TGTGCCACCCGACTAGCGGGGGACACAGATACGCAGTATTTT. It is translated as CATRLAGDTDTQYF.

The rearrangement uses TRBV29-1 and TRBJ2-7; the D is unclear. The CDR3 covers 11 residues. V was clipped by 2 bases and J by 1 base, with 3 bases between them. From germline, CDR1 is SQVTM and CDR2 ANQGSEA. The CDR3, as DNA: TGCAGCGTTGAATCTTCCTACGAGCAGTACTTC. Protein: CSVESSYEQYF.

V usage is TRBV30 and J usage is TRBJ1-6, with TRBD1 matching over 7 bases. The germline V gene encodes CDR1 GTSNPN and CDR2 SVGIG (reference sequence). Trimming took 8 bases from V and 11 from J; bases not matched to a gene: 15. This CDR3 has 14 residues. CDR3 in amino acids: CALGQARLRAPLHF. CDR3 in DNA: TGTGCCCTTGGACAGGCTCGACTCCGGGCACCCCTCCACTTT. The whole variable domain, filled in from reference TRBV30 and TRBJ1-6, reads SQTIHQWPATLVQPVGSPLSLECTVEGTSNPNLYWYRQAAGRGLQLLFYSVGIGQISSEVPQNLSASRPQDRQFILSSKKLLLSDSGFYLCALGQARLRAPLHFGNGTRLTVT.

At least ten counts were recorded for this clone. The chain is built from TRBV27 and TRBJ2-1; no reliable D call. Trimming cost V 1 base and J 3 bases, with 4 bases left between them. CDR1 MNHEY and CDR2 SMNVEV come from the germline V gene (reference sequence). CDR3 length: 13 amino acids. The CDR3 spells CASSLYSYNEQFF. CDR3 coding DNA: TGTGCCAGCAGTTTATACAGCTACAATGAGCAGTTCTTC.

The V call is TRBV10-2, the J call TRBJ1-1; D remains ambiguous. The V gene lost 2 bases and the J gene lost 2 bases, with 9 bases spanning the gap. CDR1 and CDR2 (germline): WSHSY, SAAADI. The CDR3 is 14 amino acids. The CDR3 bases are TGCGCCAGCAGTGAGGCGGGGAAAAACACTGAAGCTTTCTTT. This translates into CASSEAGKNTEAFF.

This CDR3 is CASIGVSSGNTIYF. CDR3 nucleotides: TGTGCCAGTATCGGGGTCTCCTCTGGAAACACCATATATTTT. The chain couples TRBV19 to TRBJ1-3; D call uncertain. CDR1 is LNHDA, CDR2 SQIVND, per germline (reference sequence). Trimming left V 7 bases short and J 0 bases short, with 10 bases between. This CDR3 has 14 residues.

The chain carries TRBV4-2 and TRBJ2-1, with 7 bases aligning to TRBD2. This CDR3 region has 17 residues. The germline V gene has CDR1 LGHNA and CDR2 YNFKEQ. V was clipped by 4 bases and J by 6 bases; unmatched bases: 15. DNA of the CDR3: TGTGCCAGCAGCCCCAATTGGGGCGGGAGTAGACCCAATGAGCAGTTCTTC. Amino acid sequence: CASSPNWGGSRPNEQFF.

J is TRBJ1-6 and V is TRBV27; D is possibly TRBD1 (5 bases). This CDR3 is 14 amino acids long. V was cut by 4 bases and J by 8 bases, with 12 bases left in between. Per the germline V gene, CDR1 is MNHEY and CDR2 is SMNVEV (reference sequence). This chain's CDR3 is CASSWRGVDSPLHF. The CDR3 DNA is TGTGCCAGCAGTTGGCGGGGGGTCGATTCACCCCTCCACTTT.

The rearrangement links TRBV11-3 to TRBJ1-1; 7 bases match TRBD1. The CDR3 is made up of 14 amino acids. The V segment lost 1 base and the J segment 7 bases; nucleotides outside the gene matches: 6. The germline gives CDR1 SGHNT, CDR2 YENEEA. For the CDR3, the DNA is TGTGCCAGCAGCTTAGGGAGAGGGGGCGGTGAAGCTTTCTTT. As protein: CASSLGRGGGEAFF.

This clone was detected only a few times. DNA of the CDR3: TGTGCCAGCAGTGAGGAGGGTCATTCCTCAACTTTCTTT. Residues: CASSEEGHSSTFF. This chain uses TRBV6-4 with TRBJ1-1; D uncertain. V lost 3 bases to trimming and J lost 12 bases, with 17 bases between them. Per the germline V gene, CDR1 is MRHNA and CDR2 is SNTAGT. This CDR3 spans 13 amino acids.